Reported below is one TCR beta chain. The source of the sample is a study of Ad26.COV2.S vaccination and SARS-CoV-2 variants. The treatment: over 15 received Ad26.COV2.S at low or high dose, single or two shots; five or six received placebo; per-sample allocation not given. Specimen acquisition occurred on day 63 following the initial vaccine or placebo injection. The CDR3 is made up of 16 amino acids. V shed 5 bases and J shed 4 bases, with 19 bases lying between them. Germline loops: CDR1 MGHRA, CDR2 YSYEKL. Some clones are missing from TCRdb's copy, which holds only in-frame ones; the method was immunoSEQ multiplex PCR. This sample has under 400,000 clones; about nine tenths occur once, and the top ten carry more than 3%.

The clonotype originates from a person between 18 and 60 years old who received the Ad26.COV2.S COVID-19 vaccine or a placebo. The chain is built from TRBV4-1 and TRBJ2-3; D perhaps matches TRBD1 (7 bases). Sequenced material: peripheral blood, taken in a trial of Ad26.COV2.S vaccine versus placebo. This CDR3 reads CASSGRQGTSSDTQYF. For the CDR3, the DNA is TGCGCCAGCAGCGGCAGACAGGGTACTAGCTCAGATACGCAGTATTTT.